This T cell receptor beta chain was observed in a study of cytomegalovirus exposure and HLA in healthy donors. The overall study: Out of roughly 170 million T cells, an earlier analysis found about 120 million unique TCR beta sequences in total. HLA-typed donors contributed around 88 million unique TCRs, which were held in an early data release. General observations from the study: The study put 150 to 200 TCR beta chains on its list as cytomegalovirus-associated.

To note about this clone: Its antigen is as yet unknown.

Trimming took 1 base from V and 3 from J; bases not matched to a gene: 1. The CDR3 consists of 15 residues. The germline gives CDR1 SGHTA, CDR2 FQGNSA. Researchers ran the PCR with 60 Vbeta and 13 Jbeta primers. Data came from immunoSEQ multiplex PCR; TCRdb stores just in-frame clones and leaves some out. Of 120,000 to 150,000 clones in the sample, approximately 77% were seen once. The clonotype was recovered from a woman in her forties or fifties in good health and CMV-seronegative. The chain carries TRBV7-2 and TRBJ2-1; 9 nucleotides agree with TRBD2. Sequencing was performed on PBMCs. CDR3 loop: CASSLGTSDYNEQFF. CDR3 nucleotides: TGTGCCAGCAGCTTAGGGACTAGCGACTACAATGAGCAGTTCTTC.